This T cell receptor beta chain was profiled in a study of spatial heterogeneity in lung cancer (dated by TCRdb to about 2019). Study-wide context: More beta-chain than alpha-chain transcripts were consistently detected, likely reflecting higher beta-chain transcript abundance. In the raw uncorrected reads, each unique combination of TCR and UMI appeared on average more than ten times. In non-small cell lung cancer, the study quantitatively compared TCR alpha and beta repertoires across several tumor regions, matched nontumor lung, and blood. The study linked features of the TCR repertoire to counts of nonsynonymous mutations, which were determined by whole-exome sequencing of tumor tissue. Both alpha and beta chains were TCR-sequenced in samples taken at surgery, namely 220 tumor regions, under 80 matched nontumor lung samples and approximately 51 PBMC samples.

The library was generated by 5' RACE. Sequencing took place on a NextSeq 500. In the TCR library protocol, a unique molecular identifier was attached to each TCR cDNA molecule so that PCR and sequencing errors could be corrected. As for the authors' bioinformatics: TCR identification, UMI-based error correction and CDR3 extraction were all carried out with Decombinator tools. TCRs above a frequency of 2 per 1,000, corresponding to the top 1% of the tumor frequency distribution, were defined as expanded. Rényi diversity was computed with the R vegan package after subsampling each repertoire 100 times to 5,000 TCRs. CDR3 similarity networks were constructed using string-kernel similarity of amino acid triplets, with links drawn between CDR3s whose pairwise similarity was above 0.82. The public reads were reanalyzed by TCRdb: fastp trimming at Q25, MiXCR alignment, in-frame beta chains only. Identical CDR3 protein sequences are pooled into one entry, listed with their most common genes and DNA. TCRdb's processing, not the study's, gives the V and J calls here. The sample contains tens of thousands of distinct CDR3 sequences, about an eighth of them found a single time. Under 7.5% of the sample is held by the ten biggest clonotypes.

This clonotype was detected many times. Its antigen is still unknown. The record has no base qualities; no much larger clone is one base away. Trimming removed 1 base from V and 5 bases from J, leaving 12 bases between the germline ends. The CDR3 holds 15 amino acids from the cysteine to the phenylalanine. Left in the record is the CDR3 DNA by itself, 45 bases read in frame from the first base. CDR1 and CDR2 are read off the germline V gene (reference sequence) as LNHNV and YYDKDF. The sample's time point, from its label and the paper: sample taken at primary tumor resection. TCR sequencing used whole RNA extracted from tumor and nontumor lung tissue, or from cryopreserved PBMC samples, without cell sorting. Donors were 72 patients with early-stage, untreated non-small cell lung cancer from the lung TRACERx cohort. A patient was chosen for TCR sequencing only when enough RNA was available from at least two tumor regions.

General study outcomes and caveats: Confirming at a functional level the hypothesis that regional TCRs recognize regional mutations was considered to require additional single-cell paired TCR alpha and beta sequencing. Ubiquitous expanded tumor TCRs were detected in blood more often at tumor resection than at routine follow-up.

This sequence originates from a male donor with early-stage non-small cell lung cancer. Sequenced here: PBMCs, sampled at surgery. The chain uses TRBV15 and TRBJ2-1, with TRBD2 perhaps the D gene, on 6 matching bases. Here the CDR3 is given as CATSRARLVDNEQFF. Here is the DNA: TGTGCCACCAGCAGAGCGAGACTAGTAGACAATGAGCAGTTCTTC.